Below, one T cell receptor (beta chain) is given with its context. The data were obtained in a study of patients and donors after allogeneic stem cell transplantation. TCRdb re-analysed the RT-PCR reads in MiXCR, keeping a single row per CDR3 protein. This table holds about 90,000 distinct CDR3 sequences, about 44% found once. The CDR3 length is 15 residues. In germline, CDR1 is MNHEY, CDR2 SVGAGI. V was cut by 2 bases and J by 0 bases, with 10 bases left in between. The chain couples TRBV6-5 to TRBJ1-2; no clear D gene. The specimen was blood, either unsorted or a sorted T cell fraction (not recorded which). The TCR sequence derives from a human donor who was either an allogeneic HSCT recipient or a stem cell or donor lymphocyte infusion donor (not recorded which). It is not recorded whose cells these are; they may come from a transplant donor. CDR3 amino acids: CASSYLGTTNYGYTF. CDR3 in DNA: TGTGCCAGCAGTTACCTGGGCACGACTAACTATGGCTACACCTTC.